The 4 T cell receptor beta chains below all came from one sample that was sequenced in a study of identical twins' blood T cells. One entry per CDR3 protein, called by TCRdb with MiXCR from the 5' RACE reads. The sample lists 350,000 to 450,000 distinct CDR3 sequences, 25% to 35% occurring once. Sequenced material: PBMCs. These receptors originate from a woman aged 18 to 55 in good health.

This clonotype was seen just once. CDR3 nucleotides: TGTGCCAGCAGCCTAAGGACTAGCAATGAGCAGTTCTTC. Translation gives CASSLRTSNEQFF. This chain connects TRBV7-8 to TRBJ2-1; 7 positions match TRBD2. Losses at the gene ends were 5 bases for V and 6 bases for J; bases not matched to a gene: 4. This CDR3 is built from 13 residues. CDR1 is SGHVS and CDR2 is FQNEAQ in the germline V gene.

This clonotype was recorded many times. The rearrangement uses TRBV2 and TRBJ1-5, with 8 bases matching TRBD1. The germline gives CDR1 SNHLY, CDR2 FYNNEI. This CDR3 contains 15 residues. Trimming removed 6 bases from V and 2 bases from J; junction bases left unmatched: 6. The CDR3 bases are TGTGCCAGCAGCCGGACAGGGATGGGCAATCAGCCCCAGCATTTT. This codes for CASSRTGMGNQPQHF.

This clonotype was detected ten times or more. The CDR3 region has the DNA TGTGCCAGCAGCTCCCATGATGCCGCCCCAAACATTCAGTACTTC. It encodes CASSSHDAAPNIQYF. The chain carries TRBV9 and TRBJ2-4; the D is unclear. CDR1 and CDR2 (germline): SGDLS, YYNGEE. Trimming removed 4 bases from V and 6 bases from J, with 17 bases in between. The CDR3 loop spans 15 amino acids.

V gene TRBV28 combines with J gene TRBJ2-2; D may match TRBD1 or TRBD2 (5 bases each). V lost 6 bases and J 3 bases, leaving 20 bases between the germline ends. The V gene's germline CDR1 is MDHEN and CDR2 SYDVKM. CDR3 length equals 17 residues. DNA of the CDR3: TGTGCCAGCAGCCATTCCGGGGCTTCTTTTTACACCGGGGAGCTGTTTTTT. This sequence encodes CASSHSGASFYTGELFF.